These T cell receptor beta chains were read from a single sample in a study of GPR56 and killer-like receptors on CD4 memory cells. TCRdb re-called the reads, yielding one record per CDR3 amino acid sequence without DNA. The sample's table shows under 3,500 distinct CDR3 sequences. Sequenced sample: memory CD4+ T cells from blood. These receptor sequences come from a human donor in good health. Both conserved end residues are part of each CDR3. Only some rows state a clone size, as once, few, many or a class for expanded clones.

>.|TRBV28|TRBJ2-3
CASPASGGGGVDTQYF
>large|TRBV6-2/TRBV6-3|TRBJ2-1
CASSYTLAGDYSYNEQFF
>.|TRBV20-1|TRBJ2-7
CSARTSGGAYEQYF
>medium-sized|TRBV13|TRBJ1-1
CASSSTGTVNTEAFF
>.|TRBV6-2/TRBV6-3|TRBJ1-1
CASSYSRDRVTEAFF
>.|TRBV7-9|TRBJ2-3
CASSFAGSTDTQYF
>medium-sized|TRBV19|TRBJ1-5
CASIPVIDSNQPQHF
>medium-sized|TRBV7-2|TRBJ1-3
CASSRQVDSGNTIYF
>medium-sized|TRBV19|TRBJ1-5
CASSAYRGGRNQPQHF
>medium-sized|TRBV19|TRBJ1-5
CASSSSTGGNQPQHF
>.|TRBV9|TRBJ2-7
CASSRGQTYEQYF
>.|TRBV19|TRBJ1-5
CASTPTGWRGNQPQHF
>large|TRBV24-1|TRBJ2-3
CATRTYYTDTQYF
>medium-sized|TRBV6-5|TRBJ2-1
CASKGNLGGNEQFF
>.|TRBV7-9|TRBJ1-3
CASSSTSASNTIYF
>.|TRBV12-3/TRBV12-4|TRBJ2-1
CASSPPRPGLAGGPGEQFF
>large|TRBV6-6|TRBJ2-3
CASTPAGVTQYF
>.|TRBV5-6|TRBJ2-7
CASPVSSYEQYF
>medium-sized|TRBV19|TRBJ2-7
CASSPQVLSYEQYF
>.|TRBV5-6|TRBJ2-7
CASSNPGPSYEQYF
>medium-sized|TRBV9|TRBJ1-2
CASSVAGSTNYGYTF
>medium-sized|TRBV9|TRBJ2-3
CASSDGARGAGQYF
>medium-sized|TRBV7-3|TRBJ2-1
CASSVGPSGYNEQFF
>.|TRBV9|TRBJ2-3
CASSVGLAGGFTDTQYF
>medium-sized|TRBV5-5|TRBJ2-2
CASSLGGGPTGELFF
>.|TRBV18|TRBJ1-5
CASSPVTSSGGGNQPQHF
>.|TRBV7-2|TRBJ2-1
CASSLAGGSNNEQFF
>large|TRBV6-1|TRBJ2-2
CASSMGVANTGELFF
>.|TRBV6-6|TRBJ2-5
CASSYTGARGGQETQYF
>.|TRBV23-1|TRBJ2-2
CASSQPARDTGELFF
>.|TRBV4-1|TRBJ1-2
CASSQVGGGYTF
>large|TRBV6-2/TRBV6-3|TRBJ2-4
CASSERRTGKNIQYF
>medium-sized|TRBV19|TRBJ1-4
CASRTGGAGTNEKLFF
>medium-sized|TRBV9|TRBJ2-5
CASSVAIGGGLETQYF
>.|TRBV5-4|TRBJ2-7
CASSNSDSSYEQYF
>.|TRBV24-1|TRBJ1-2
CATSDFTGGVYGYTF
>.|TRBV7-3|TRBJ2-2
CASRGHVRTGELFF
>.|TRBV6-5|TRBJ2-3
CASSYREVAGGTDTQYF
>.|TRBV12-3/TRBV12-4|TRBJ2-5
CASSRSWGTGTYQETQYF
>medium-sized|TRBV9|TRBJ1-2
CASSTHSFGRNYGYTF
>.|TRBV6-1|TRBJ2-5
CASNAAGGETQYF
>.|TRBV12-3/TRBV12-4|TRBJ2-2
CASSLGLAGSRELFF
>.|TRBV15|TRBJ1-1
CATSRDLDSNTEAFF
>.|TRBV15|TRBJ2-5
CATSRGVRLAGGPQETQYF
>medium-sized|TRBV9|TRBJ2-3
CASSVGTSGTDTQYF
>medium-sized|TRBV12-3/TRBV12-4|TRBJ2-3
CASSAAGGNTDTQYF
>large|TRBV6-1|TRBJ2-3
CASSDQDTQYF
>.|TRBV5-6|TRBJ1-1
CASSLVPTEAFF
>.|TRBV6-2/TRBV6-3|TRBJ2-7
CASSPLEGEYEQYF
>medium-sized|TRBV6-6|TRBJ1-2
CASSFTGTGGEGYGYTF
>medium-sized|TRBV6-1|TRBJ1-1
CASSKSIGEKAFF
>.|TRBV4-1|TRBJ1-2
CASSQAGQGGYGYTF
>medium-sized|TRBV9|TRBJ2-5
CASSAGTSGGAVETQYF
>.|TRBV20-1|TRBJ2-7
CSASSGGVYEQYF
>medium-sized|TRBV30|TRBJ2-7
CAWGARFAGEQYF
>.|TRBV19|TRBJ1-1
CASSVGDTEAFF